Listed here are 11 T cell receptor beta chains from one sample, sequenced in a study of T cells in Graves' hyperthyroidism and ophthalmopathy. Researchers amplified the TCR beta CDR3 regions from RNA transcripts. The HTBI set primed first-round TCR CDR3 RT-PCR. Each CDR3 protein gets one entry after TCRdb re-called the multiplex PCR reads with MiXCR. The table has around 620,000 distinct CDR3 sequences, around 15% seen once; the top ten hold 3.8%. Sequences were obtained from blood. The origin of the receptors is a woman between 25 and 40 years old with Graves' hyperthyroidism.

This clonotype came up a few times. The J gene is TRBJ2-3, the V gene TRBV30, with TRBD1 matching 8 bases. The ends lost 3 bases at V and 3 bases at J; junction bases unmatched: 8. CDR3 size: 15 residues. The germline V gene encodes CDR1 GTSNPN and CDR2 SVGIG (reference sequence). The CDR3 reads CAWSPGQGNTDTQYF. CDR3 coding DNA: TGTGCCTGGAGCCCAGGACAGGGCAATACAGATACGCAGTATTTT.

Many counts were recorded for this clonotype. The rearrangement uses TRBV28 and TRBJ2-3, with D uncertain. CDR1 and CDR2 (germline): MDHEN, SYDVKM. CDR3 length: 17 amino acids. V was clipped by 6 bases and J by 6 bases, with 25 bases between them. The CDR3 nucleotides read TGTGCCAGCAGCCCGATCCCGGGCCGCCCAATGCGTGATACGCAGTATTTT. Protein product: CASSPIPGRPMRDTQYF. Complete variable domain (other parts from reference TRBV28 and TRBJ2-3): DVKVTQSSRYLVKRTGEKVFLECVQDMDHENMFWYRQDPGLGLRLIYFSYDVKMKEKGDIPEGYSVSREKKERFSLILESASTNQTSMYLCASSPIPGRPMRDTQYFGPGTRLTVL.

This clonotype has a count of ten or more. CDR3 nucleotide sequence: TGTGCCTGGTCCACCGGGACCAGGGTGGCTAGCGAGCAGTACTTC. Protein sequence: CAWSTGTRVASEQYF. J is TRBJ2-7 and V is TRBV30; D tentatively reads TRBD1 or TRBD2 (5 bases each). The V gene's germline CDR1 is GTSNPN and CDR2 SVGIG (reference sequence). The CDR3 covers 15 residues. Trimming cost V 5 bases and J 6 bases, with 23 bases left between them.

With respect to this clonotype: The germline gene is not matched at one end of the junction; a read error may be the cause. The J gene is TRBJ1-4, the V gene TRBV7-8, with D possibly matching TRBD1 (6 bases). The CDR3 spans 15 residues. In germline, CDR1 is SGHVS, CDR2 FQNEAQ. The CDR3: CASSTTGYSNEKLFF. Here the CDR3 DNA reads TGCGCCAGCAGCACTACAGGGTACTCTAATGAAAAACTGTTTTTT. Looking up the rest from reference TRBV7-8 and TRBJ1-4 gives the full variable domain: GAGVSQSPRYKVAKRGQDVALRCDPISGHVSLFWYQQALGQGPEFLTYFQNEAQLDKSGLPSDRFFAERPEGSVSTLKIQRTQQEDSAVYLCASSTTGYSNEKLFFGSGTQLSVL.

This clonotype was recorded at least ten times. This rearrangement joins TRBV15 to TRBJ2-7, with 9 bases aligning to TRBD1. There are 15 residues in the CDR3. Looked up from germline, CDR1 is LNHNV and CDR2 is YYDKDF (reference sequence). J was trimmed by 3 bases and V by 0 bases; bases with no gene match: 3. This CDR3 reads CATSREGTGIYEQYF. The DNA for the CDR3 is TGTGCCACCAGCAGAGAGGGGACAGGGATCTACGAGCAGTACTTC. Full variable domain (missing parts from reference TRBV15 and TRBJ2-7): DAMVIQNPRYQVTQFGKPVTLSCSQTLNHNVMYWYQQKSSQAPKLLFHYYDKDFNNEADTPDNFQSRRPNTSFCFLDIRSPGLGDTAMYLCATSREGTGIYEQYFGPGTRLTVT.

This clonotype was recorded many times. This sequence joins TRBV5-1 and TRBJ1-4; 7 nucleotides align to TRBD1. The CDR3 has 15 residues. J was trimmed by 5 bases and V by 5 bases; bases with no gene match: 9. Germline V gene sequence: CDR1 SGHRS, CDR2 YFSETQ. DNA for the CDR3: TGCGCCAGCAGTTCCACAGGGGCAAGGAATGAAAAACTGTTTTTT. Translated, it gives CASSSTGARNEKLFF.

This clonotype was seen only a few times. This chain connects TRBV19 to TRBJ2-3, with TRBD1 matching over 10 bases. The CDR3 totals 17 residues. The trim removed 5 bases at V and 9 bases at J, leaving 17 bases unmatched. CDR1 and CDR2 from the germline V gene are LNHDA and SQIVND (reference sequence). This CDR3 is CASSPLDRGFGFGTQYF. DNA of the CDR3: TGTGCCAGTAGTCCCCTGGACAGGGGGTTTGGTTTCGGAACGCAGTATTTT.

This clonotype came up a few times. The CDR3 nucleotides are TGCGCCAGCAGCCAAACAGGTACCGGGGAGCTGTTTTTT. It encodes CASSQTGTGELFF. This sequence joins TRBV4-3 and TRBJ2-2; D is possibly TRBD1 (5 bases). V gave up 2 bases and J gave up 5 bases, with 6 bases separating them. The CDR3 totals 13 residues. Germline V CDR1 and CDR2: LGHNA, YSLEER.

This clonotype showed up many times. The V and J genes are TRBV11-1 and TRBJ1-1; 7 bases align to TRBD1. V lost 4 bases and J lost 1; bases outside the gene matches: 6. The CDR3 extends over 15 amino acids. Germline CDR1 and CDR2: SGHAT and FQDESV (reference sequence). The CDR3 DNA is TGTGCCAGCAGCTCCCCTTACAGGGGGAACACTGAAGCTTTCTTT. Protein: CASSSPYRGNTEAFF. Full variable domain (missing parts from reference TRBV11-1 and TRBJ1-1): EAEVAQSPRYKITEKSQAVAFWCDPISGHATLYWYRQILGQGPELLVQFQDESVVDDSQLPKDRFSAERLKGVDSTLKIQPAELGDSAMYLCASSSPYRGNTEAFFGQGTRLTVV.

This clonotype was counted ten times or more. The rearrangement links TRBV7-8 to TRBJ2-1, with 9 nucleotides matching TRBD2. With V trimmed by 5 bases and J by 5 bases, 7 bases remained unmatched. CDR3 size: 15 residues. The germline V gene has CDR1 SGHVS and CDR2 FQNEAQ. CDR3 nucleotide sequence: TGTGCCAGCAGCCCTTATGTAGCGGGAGACAATGAGCAGTTCTTC. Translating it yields CASSPYVAGDNEQFF.

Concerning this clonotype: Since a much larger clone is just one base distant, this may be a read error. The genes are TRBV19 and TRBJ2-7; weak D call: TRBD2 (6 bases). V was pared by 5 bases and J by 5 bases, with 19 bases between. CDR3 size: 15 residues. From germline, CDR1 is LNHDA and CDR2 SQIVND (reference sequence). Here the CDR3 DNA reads TGTGCCAGTAGTGCGCCGAGTGGAGGGACCCACGAGCAGTACTTC. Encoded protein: CASSAPSGGTHEQYF.